This TCR beta chain was obtained from a study of cytomegalovirus exposure and HLA in healthy donors. Healthy individuals who donated bone marrow served as the donors. This PCR relied on a set of 60 Vbeta primers and 13 Jbeta primers. Data came from immunoSEQ multiplex PCR; TCRdb stores just in-frame clones and leaves some out. The sample carries 100,000 to 150,000 clones, 81% recorded once. This TCR derives from a middle-aged man in good health and CMV-seronegative. What was sequenced was PBMCs.

The CDR3 is CASSEKAGEPDTQYF. CDR3 sequence (DNA): TGTGCCAGCAGTGAAAAGGCGGGGGAGCCCGATACGCAGTATTTT. The rearrangement links TRBV6-1 to TRBJ2-3; TRBD2 matches at 7 bases. The CDR3 spans 15 residues. The germline V gene encodes CDR1 MNHNS and CDR2 SASEGT. Losses at the gene ends were 2 bases for V and 6 bases for J; bases not matched to a gene: 8.